A single sample is the source of the 30 T cell receptor beta chains below, sequenced in a study of radiotherapy plus CTLA-4 blockade in lung cancer. Sequencing was performed with immunoSEQ multiplex PCR; in TCRdb, only in-frame clones are kept and a portion is missing. Seen here are tens of thousands of clones, 70% to 80% observed once, and the top ten hold roughly 15%. The sequences come from peripheral blood, collected from a patient treated with radiotherapy plus ipilimumab. Receptors were obtained from a human donor with non-small cell lung cancer whose response to radiotherapy plus ipilimumab could not be evaluated. Some clones in this sample may be carry-over from other donors' samples.

The chain has TRBV9 and TRBJ2-5; 10 positions agree with TRBD2. This CDR3 is built from 15 residues. Germline V gene sequence: CDR1 SGDLS, CDR2 YYNGEE. Trimming removed 4 bases from V and 11 bases from J; junction bases left unmatched: 14. CDR3 sequence reads: CASSTQRGGLGEQYF. The CDR3 nucleotides are TGTGCCAGCAGCACGCAGCGGGGGGGGCTTGGTGAGCAGTACTTC.

The chain recombines TRBV29-1 with TRBJ1-1; TRBD1 matches at 10 bases. The CDR3 contains 16 residues. V dropped 4 bases and J dropped 3; count of bases not matched to a gene: 11. The germline V gene encodes CDR1 SQVTM and CDR2 ANQGSEA. The CDR3 region is CSVGGAGTGVYTEAFF. The CDR3 DNA reads as TGCAGCGTTGGGGGGGCCGGGACAGGGGTTTACACTGAAGCTTTCTTT.

The rearrangement joins TRBV28 to TRBJ2-3; D unresolved. This CDR3 is 15 amino acids long. V lost 4 bases to trimming and J lost 4 bases, with 15 bases between them. Germline loops: CDR1 MDHEN, CDR2 SYDVKM. This CDR3 reads CASSSQQASPDTQYF. CDR3 nucleotide sequence: TGTGCCAGCAGTTCACAGCAGGCGTCCCCAGATACGCAGTATTTT. The whole variable domain, remainder taken from reference TRBV28 and TRBJ2-3, is DVKVTQSSRYLVKRTGEKVFLECVQDMDHENMFWYRQDPGLGLRLIYFSYDVKMKEKGDIPEGYSVSREKKERFSLILESASTNQTSMYLCASSSQQASPDTQYFGPGTRLTVL.

The chain uses TRBV4-3 and TRBJ2-7, with 7 bases fitting TRBD1. The CDR3 has 15 amino acids. The V segment lost 0 bases and the J segment 3 bases; nucleotides outside the gene matches: 5. From germline, CDR1 is LGHNA and CDR2 YSLEER. This CDR3 reads CASSQETGEGYEQYF. The DNA for the CDR3 is TGCGCCAGCAGCCAAGAAACAGGGGAAGGCTACGAGCAGTACTTC.

This clone turned up a few times. The chain employs TRBV5-1 and TRBJ1-1; 8 bases agree with TRBD1. The CDR3 has 15 residues. Germline V CDR1 and CDR2: SGHRS, YFSETQ. V shed 1 base and J 7 bases; nucleotides not matched to a gene: 9. The CDR3 sequence is CASSLSRGPQGEAFF. CDR3 bases: TGCGCCAGCAGCTTGTCCAGGGGGCCTCAGGGTGAAGCTTTCTTT.

The chain is built from TRBV18 and TRBJ1-5, with 7 bases lining up with TRBD1. Germline-derived CDR1 and CDR2 are KGHSH and LQKENI. Losses at the gene ends were 4 bases for V and 4 bases for J; bases not matched to a gene: 1. This CDR3 comprises 13 residues. Written as DNA, the CDR3 is TGTGCCAGCTCACGACAGGGAAATCAGCCCCAGCATTTT. This encodes CASSRQGNQPQHF.

V usage is TRBV30 and J usage is TRBJ2-3; no firm D call. CDR3 length: 11 amino acids. V was trimmed by 0 bases and J by 7 bases, leaving 5 bases between them. Germline V gene data show CDR1 as GTSNPN and CDR2 as SVGIG (reference sequence). The CDR3: CAWSVLNTQYF. The CDR3 DNA reads TGTGCCTGGAGTGTACTGAATACGCAGTATTTT.

This rearrangement joins TRBV19 to TRBJ1-5, with 7 bases aligning to TRBD1. There are 14 residues in the CDR3. Germline V gene sequence: CDR1 LNHDA, CDR2 SQIVND (reference sequence). V lost 6 bases and J lost 4; bases outside the gene matches: 6. CDR3 sequence reads: CASSTSRGNQPQHF. The CDR3, as DNA: TGTGCCAGTAGCACCTCCAGGGGGAATCAGCCCCAGCATTTT.

This clone was detected only once. The J gene is TRBJ2-3, the V gene TRBV5-1; D gene unclear. Trimming cost V 4 bases and J 2 bases, with 8 bases left between them. This CDR3 comprises 13 residues. CDR1 and CDR2 (germline): SGHRS, YFSETQ. The DNA for the CDR3 is TGCGCCAGCAGCCCCTTAAACACAGATACGCAGTATTTT. It specifies CASSPLNTDTQYF. The full variable domain, its missing parts supplied by reference TRBV5-1 and TRBJ2-3, is KAGVTQTPRYLIKTRGQQVTLSCSPISGHRSVSWYQQTPGQGLQFLFEYFSETQRNKGNFPGRFSGRQFSNSRSEMNVSTLELGDSALYLCASSPLNTDTQYFGPGTRLTVL.

This chain connects TRBV5-1 to TRBJ1-2; 9 nucleotides align to TRBD1. This CDR3 has 13 residues. Germline-derived CDR1 and CDR2 are SGHRS and YFSETQ. V lost 6 bases, J lost 6 bases, and 6 bases stayed unmatched. CDR3 protein: CASTGGQGDGYTF. CDR3 coding DNA: TGCGCCAGCACCGGGGGACAGGGTGATGGCTACACCTTC.

This chain links TRBV28 with TRBJ1-5, with D unclear. This CDR3 spans 15 amino acids. Germline loops: CDR1 MDHEN, CDR2 SYDVKM. Trimming cost V 2 bases and J 1 base, with 9 bases left between them. CDR3 nucleotides: TGTGCCAGCAGTTTAAGTACGCAGAGCAATCAGCCCCAGCATTTT. This encodes CASSLSTQSNQPQHF.

In DNA form, the CDR3 reads TGTGCCAGCAGCAGACGACAGTCGAACACCGGGGAGCTGTTTTTT. Translation: CASSRRQSNTGELFF. The chain has TRBV9 and TRBJ2-2; possible D gene TRBD1, 5 bases. This CDR3 has 15 residues. V was cut by 4 bases and J by 0 bases, with 10 bases left in between. CDR1 and CDR2 (germline): SGDLS, YYNGEE.

The rearrangement links TRBV4-1 to TRBJ2-5; 13 positions agree with TRBD2. The J segment lost 0 bases and the V segment lost 2 bases, leaving 3 bases of the junction unmatched. The CDR3 totals 17 residues. Germline values: CDR1 MGHRA, CDR2 YSYEKL. This CDR3 is CASSQPGLAGNQETQYF. CDR3 nucleotides: TGCGCCAGCAGCCAACCGGGACTAGCGGGGAACCAAGAGACCCAGTACTTC.

This CDR3 is CASRSGLAGARWTQYF. Here the CDR3 DNA reads TGTGCCAGCAGATCGGGACTAGCGGGGGCCCGTTGGACCCAGTACTTC. This chain uses TRBV28 with TRBJ2-5; 14 bases map to TRBD2. The CDR3 consists of 16 residues. Trimming took 6 bases from V and 7 from J; bases not matched to a gene: 10. Germline V lookup: CDR1 MDHEN, CDR2 SYDVKM.

The V and J genes are TRBV15 and TRBJ1-2; 9 bases agree with TRBD1. Germline CDR1 reads LNHNV; CDR2 reads YYDKDF (reference sequence). After removal of 4 bases from V and 8 bases from J, the junction contained 14 bases not matched to a gene. The length of the CDR3 is 16 residues. The CDR3 spells CATSTRWGTGRIGYTF. For the CDR3, the DNA is TGTGCCACCAGCACCCGTTGGGGGACAGGGCGAATCGGCTACACCTTC.

V gene TRBV7-9 combines with J gene TRBJ2-7; unclear D gene. The CDR3 covers 12 residues. CDR1 and CDR2 (germline): SEHNR, FQNEAQ (reference sequence). V lost 3 bases and J 5 bases, leaving 8 bases between the germline ends. The CDR3 spells CASSFQLDEQYF. The CDR3 DNA is TGTGCCAGCAGCTTTCAGTTGGACGAGCAGTACTTC.

The rearrangement links TRBV5-4 to TRBJ2-7, with 7 bases fitting TRBD1. Germline lookup yields CDR1 SGHNT and CDR2 YYREEE (reference sequence). This CDR3 spans 13 amino acids. V lost 9 bases and J lost 5; bases outside the gene matches: 11. Here the CDR3 reads CANHRQGVDEQYF. For the CDR3, the DNA is TGTGCCAACCACAGACAGGGCGTCGACGAGCAGTACTTC.

The DNA of the CDR3 is TGTGCCAGTAGTATGGGACTTTCTGAAGCTTTCTTT. It translates to CASSMGLSEAFF. V is TRBV19 and J is TRBJ1-1, with D perhaps TRBD1 (5 bases). V was clipped by 3 bases and J by 6 bases, with 8 bases between them. From germline, CDR1 is LNHDA and CDR2 SQIVND (reference sequence). CDR3 length: 12 amino acids. Full variable domain (missing parts from reference TRBV19 and TRBJ1-1): DGGITQSPKYLFRKEGQNVTLSCEQNLNHDAMYWYRQDPGQGLRLIYYSQIVNDFQKGDIAEGYSVSREKKESFPLTVTSAQKNPTAFYLCASSMGLSEAFFGQGTRLTVV.

The chain combines TRBV5-1 with TRBJ1-2, with 9 bases lining up with TRBD1. The V segment lost 0 bases and the J segment 6 bases; nucleotides outside the gene matches: 3. The germline V gene has CDR1 SGHRS and CDR2 YFSETQ. The CDR3 runs to 14 residues. The CDR3 is CASSLDGTGNGYTF. The CDR3 DNA reads as TGCGCCAGCAGCTTGGATGGGACAGGGAATGGCTACACCTTC. Filled out from reference TRBV5-1 and TRBJ1-2, the complete variable domain reads KAGVTQTPRYLIKTRGQQVTLSCSPISGHRSVSWYQQTPGQGLQFLFEYFSETQRNKGNFPGRFSGRQFSNSRSEMNVSTLELGDSALYLCASSLDGTGNGYTFGSGTRLTVV.

V is TRBV19 and J is TRBJ2-3, with 11 bases lining up with TRBD1. V lost 4 bases and J lost 1; bases outside the gene matches: 7. Germline CDR1 reads LNHDA; CDR2 reads SQIVND (reference sequence). This CDR3 has 17 residues. The CDR3 nucleotides are TGTGCCAGTAGTAGGGGGGGGACAGGGGGTGGCACAGATACGCAGTATTTT. Translated: CASSRGGTGGGTDTQYF.

This clone was picked up a small number of times. J is TRBJ1-1 and V is TRBV2, with D uncertain. The CDR3 is 15 amino acids. V was cut by 7 bases and J by 1 base, with 16 bases left in between. The V gene's germline CDR1 is SNHLY and CDR2 FYNNEI. The CDR3 sequence: CASTPSGTENTEAFF. CDR3 nucleotide sequence: TGTGCCAGCACCCCGTCAGGCACTGAGAACACTGAAGCTTTCTTT.

The chain uses TRBV27 and TRBJ2-7; perhaps TRBD2 as D (5 bases). CDR3 size: 13 residues. Germline values: CDR1 MNHEY, CDR2 SMNVEV (reference sequence). With 6 bases removed from V and 4 bases from J, the gap between germline ends came to 13 bases. The CDR3 nucleotides are TGTGCCAGCAGACTAACACTAGGGTACGAGCAGTACTTC. Protein product: CASRLTLGYEQYF.

J is TRBJ1-1 and V is TRBV30; D not certain. This CDR3 has 12 amino acids. With 4 bases removed from V and 0 bases from J, the gap between germline ends came to 6 bases. In germline, CDR1 is GTSNPN, CDR2 SVGIG (reference sequence). In nucleotides, the CDR3 is TGTGCCTGGATTCTTATGAACACTGAAGCTTTCTTT. It is translated as CAWILMNTEAFF.

The gene calls are TRBV18 and TRBJ2-7; 9 bases line up with TRBD1. Germline CDR1 and CDR2: KGHSH and LQKENI. The CDR3 loop spans 13 amino acids. V shed 3 bases, J shed 6 bases, and the junction held 3 bases outside the gene matches. The CDR3 nucleotides read TGTGCCAGCTCACCGGGACAGGGTGGCGAGCAGTACTTC. Its protein product is CASSPGQGGEQYF.

The chain couples TRBV9 to TRBJ2-3; tentatively, D is TRBD2 (6 bases). The germline V gene has CDR1 SGDLS and CDR2 YYNGEE. V shed 2 bases and J shed 6 bases, with 16 bases lying between them. The CDR3 has 15 residues. The CDR3 nucleotides read TGTGCCAGCAGCGTCACTAGCTTGGCCCCCGATACGCAGTATTTT. It yields the protein CASSVTSLAPDTQYF.

V usage is TRBV5-6 and J usage is TRBJ1-6; 8 nucleotides match TRBD1. This CDR3 is 14 amino acids long. V lost 0 bases and J lost 7; bases outside the gene matches: 0. Germline CDR1 and CDR2: SGHDT and YYEEEE. The CDR3 region has the DNA TGTGCCAGCAGCTTGGCAGGGGGCAATTCACCCCTCCACTTT. Encoded protein: CASSLAGGNSPLHF.

The sample holds a few counts of this clone. The V and J genes are TRBV30 and TRBJ1-6; 8 bases are shared with TRBD1. CDR1 is GTSNPN, CDR2 SVGIG, per germline (reference sequence). With 4 bases clipped from V and 10 bases from J, the junction kept 6 bases outside the gene matches. The CDR3 contains 13 residues. The CDR3 nucleotides read TGTGCCTGGAAAGACCCAGGGGGCTCACCCCTCCACTTT. Residues: CAWKDPGGSPLHF.

This chain connects TRBV19 to TRBJ1-6; no firm D call. CDR3 length: 14 amino acids. Germline CDR1 and CDR2: LNHDA and SQIVND (reference sequence). Trimming shortened V by 3 bases and J by 11 bases, and 14 bases separated the two germline ends. The CDR3 loop reads CASSITIPGPPLHF. In DNA form, the CDR3 reads TGTGCCAGTAGTATTACGATCCCCGGTCCACCCCTCCACTTT.

The J gene is TRBJ1-5, the V gene TRBV5-1; weak D call: TRBD1 (6 bases). From germline, CDR1 is SGHRS and CDR2 YFSETQ. V dropped 2 bases and J dropped 5 bases, with 11 bases sitting between them. The CDR3 is made up of 14 amino acids. The CDR3 is CASSLQGTDQPQHF. DNA for the CDR3: TGCGCCAGCAGCTTACAGGGAACCGATCAGCCCCAGCATTTT.

J is TRBJ1-5 and V is TRBV9; D is possibly TRBD1 (6 bases). V was clipped by 1 base and J by 6 bases, with 11 bases between them. This CDR3 is built from 14 residues. Per germline, CDR1 SGDLS and CDR2 YYNGEE. CDR3 nucleotides: TGTGCCAGCAGCGTAACAGGGACGAGTCAGCCCCAGCATTTT. As protein: CASSVTGTSQPQHF.